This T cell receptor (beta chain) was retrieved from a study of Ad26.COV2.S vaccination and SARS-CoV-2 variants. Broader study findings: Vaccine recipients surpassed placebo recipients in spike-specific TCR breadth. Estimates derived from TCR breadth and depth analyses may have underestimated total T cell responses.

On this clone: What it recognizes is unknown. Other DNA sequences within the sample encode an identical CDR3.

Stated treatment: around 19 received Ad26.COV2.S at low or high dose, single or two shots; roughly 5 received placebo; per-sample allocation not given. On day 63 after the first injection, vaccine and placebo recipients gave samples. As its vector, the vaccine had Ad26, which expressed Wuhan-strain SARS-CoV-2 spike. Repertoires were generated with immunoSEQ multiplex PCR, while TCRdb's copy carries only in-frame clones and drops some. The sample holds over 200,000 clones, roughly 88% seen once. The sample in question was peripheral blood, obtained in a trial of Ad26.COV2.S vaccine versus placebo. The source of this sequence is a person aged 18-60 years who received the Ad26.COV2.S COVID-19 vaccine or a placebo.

CDR3 sequence reads: CASSPGTTYEQYF. Written as DNA, the CDR3 is TGTGCCAGCTCACCCGGGACAACTTACGAGCAGTACTTC. The chain recombines TRBV18 with TRBJ2-7; perhaps TRBD1 as D (6 bases). V was pared by 3 bases and J by 4 bases, with 10 bases between. There are 13 residues in the CDR3. Germline CDR1 reads KGHSH; CDR2 reads LQKENI.